This section outlines one TCR beta chain sequence together with its context. There is no known antigen for this receptor. Per-base quality was not reported, and no clone a single base away is much larger than it. Libraries were prepared through the immunoSEQ multiplex PCR assay. Entries here come from immuneACCESS through TCRdb and include only in-frame sequences with V and J called. Some clones fail to appear in such tables; in the studies checked, an unresolved V gene covers under half of the shortfall, and the cause of the remainder is unknown. This sample comprises approximately 10,000 clones, 83% of them detected only once. About 17% of the sample is taken by the ten largest. The data were obtained in a study of T cell changes during pregnancy in multiple sclerosis (dated by TCRdb to about 2019). Broadly, across the study: The study looked at changes in the T cell repertoire across pregnancy in women with multiple sclerosis.

From the germline V gene (reference sequence), CDR1 is LNHDA and CDR2 is SQIVND. Clipping removes 4 bases from V and 0 bases from J, with 8 as the unmatched junction base count. Including cysteine and phenylalanine, the CDR3 has 18 amino acids. Just the 54-base CDR3 DNA is kept, in frame starting at base 1. This material consisted of CD8+ T cells from peripheral blood mononuclear cells, taken in the third trimester of pregnancy. This clonotype originated in a female donor in good health, enrolled as a control in a pregnancy study. Recombination joined TRBV19 with TRBJ2-5; TRBD2 matches 13 bases in the middle. CDR3 protein: CASSRPTSGGPYQETQYF. The sequenced DNA is TGTGCCAGTAGTAGGCCGACTAGCGGGGGGCCCTACCAAGAGACCCAGTACTTC.